One and the same sample provided the 17 T cell receptor beta chains below, sequenced in a study of blood T cells in healthy people across ages. A sample-barcoded 5' primer and a J-beta primer mix were used in a second PCR of about 6 to 12 cycles. TCRdb processed the 5' RACE reads anew with MiXCR; each CDR3 protein has one entry. Of about 1.4 million distinct CDR3 sequences in the sample, roughly 64% are singletons; the top ten hold over 5.5%. The source material was blood. These receptors all stem from a man aged 18 to 30 in good health.

The V gene is TRBV5-4, the J gene TRBJ1-6; D gene uncertain. Trimming shortened V by 0 bases and J by 9 bases, and 10 bases separated the two germline ends. There are 14 residues in the CDR3. The germline V gene encodes CDR1 SGHNT and CDR2 YYREEE (reference sequence). CDR3 DNA sequence: TGTGCCAGCAGCTTGGAGGGTCCTACTTCACCCCTCCACTTT. Translated, it gives CASSLEGPTSPLHF.

This rearrangement joins TRBV7-9 to TRBJ2-7, with 8 bases matching TRBD1. Germline assignment: CDR1 SEHNR and CDR2 FQNEAQ (reference sequence). The CDR3 runs to 16 residues. The V segment lost 8 bases and the J segment 4 bases; nucleotides outside the gene matches: 16. In DNA, the CDR3 is TGTGCCAGCGAGGGTTGGATACAGGGGGATCAATACGAGCAGTACTTC. Residues: CASEGWIQGDQYEQYF.

The V gene is TRBV20-1, the J gene TRBJ2-3; D is possibly TRBD1 (5 bases). CDR1 and CDR2 from the germline V gene are DFQATT and SNEGSKA (reference sequence). V shed 0 bases and J shed 0 bases, with 10 bases lying between them. The CDR3 extends over 15 amino acids. In nucleotides, the CDR3 is TGCAGTGCTAGAGAAGACAGTCTTAGCACAGATACGCAGTATTTT. It is translated as CSAREDSLSTDTQYF.

The rearrangement uses TRBV6-6 and TRBJ1-2, with TRBD1 matching over 8 bases. The CDR3 is made up of 15 amino acids. Germline V gives CDR1 MNHNY, CDR2 SVGAGI (reference sequence). V was pared by 4 bases and J by 4 bases, with 8 bases of the junction left unmatched. In DNA, the CDR3 is TGTGCCAGCAGTTCCACCGGGACAGGCTTCTATGGCTACACCTTC. Its translation is CASSSTGTGFYGYTF.

The chain uses TRBV6-5 and TRBJ2-2; 10 nucleotides line up with TRBD2. With V trimmed by 0 bases and J by 7 bases, 8 bases remained unmatched. The CDR3 runs 17 residues. Germline V gives CDR1 MNHEY, CDR2 SVGAGI. CDR3 sequence: CASSYSRLAGVIGELFF. As DNA, the CDR3 is TGTGCCAGCAGTTACTCGAGGCTAGCGGGAGTAATCGGGGAGCTGTTTTTT.

The rearrangement links TRBV28 to TRBJ2-7; D may be TRBD2 (5 bases). CDR1 MDHEN and CDR2 SYDVKM come from the germline V gene. This CDR3 has 14 residues. The V end lost 5 bases, the J end lost 3 bases, and 14 bases lay between the germline ends. DNA for the CDR3: TGTGCCAGCAGTCTACTACCCGGGGACTACGAGCAGTACTTC. Translated: CASSLLPGDYEQYF.

This clonotype has a handful of counts. The rearrangement uses TRBV29-1 and TRBJ2-5; 9 nucleotides line up with TRBD1. Losses at the gene ends were 5 bases for V and 13 bases for J; bases not matched to a gene: 8. CDR3 length: 11 amino acids. Germline V gene data show CDR1 as SQVTM and CDR2 as ANQGSEA. DNA for the CDR3: TGCAGCGTTAGACAGGGGGGGTTAGGGTACTTC. Encoded protein: CSVRQGGLGYF.

There are many counts of this clonotype. The V call is TRBV27, the J call TRBJ2-7, with D perhaps assigned TRBD1 or TRBD2 (5 bases each). V lost 3 bases and J 2 bases, leaving 14 bases between the germline ends. This CDR3 has 15 amino acids. CDR1 MNHEY and CDR2 SMNVEV come from the germline V gene (reference sequence). CDR3 nucleotides: TGTGCCAGCAGTTTGGGCACTGGGGGTACCTACGAGCAGTACTTC. Translated, it gives CASSLGTGGTYEQYF.

This clonotype was observed a few times. The chain links TRBV5-1 to TRBJ2-4; TRBD1 matches at 7 bases. The CDR3 sequence is 15 residues long. With 0 bases clipped from V and 13 bases from J, the junction kept 13 bases outside the gene matches. The V gene's germline CDR1 is SGHRS and CDR2 YFSETQ. In DNA form, the CDR3 reads TGCGCCAGCAGCTTGGTGGGAGACAGGGAATTGGAGCAGTACTTC. Protein sequence: CASSLVGDRELEQYF.

This rearrangement joins TRBV20-1 to TRBJ2-1; D uncertain. The CDR3 contains 17 residues. V was pared by 5 bases and J by 0 bases, with 20 bases between. Germline values: CDR1 DFQATT, CDR2 SNEGSKA (reference sequence). The CDR3 protein is CSAWDSGSSNSYNEQFF. The DNA for the CDR3 is TGCAGTGCTTGGGATTCGGGTTCGTCCAACTCCTACAATGAGCAGTTCTTC.

On this clonotype itself: The junction does not match germline at one end; this may be a read error. The CDR3 protein is CATSESRWAGEKLFF. The CDR3 coding sequence is TGTGCCACCAGTGAGTCGCGGTGGGCGGGTGAAAAACTGTTTTTT. The rearrangement uses TRBV10-3 and TRBJ1-4, with D unresolved. CDR3 length equals 15 residues. In germline, CDR1 is ENHRY, CDR2 SYGVKD.

V gene TRBV20-1 combines with J gene TRBJ2-3; tentative D call: TRBD2 (6 bases). This CDR3 has 15 residues. Trimming pared 2 bases from V and 8 bases from J, leaving 20 bases between. Germline loops: CDR1 DFQATT, CDR2 SNEGSKA (reference sequence). The CDR3, as DNA: TGCAGTGCTAGAAACGAGGACTCCACGGAGGGTACGCAGTATTTT. Its translation is CSARNEDSTEGTQYF.

This clonotype was counted between two and nine times. The chain joins TRBV7-9 to TRBJ2-7; unclear D gene. The CDR3 has 17 residues. With 3 bases removed from V and 0 bases from J, the gap between germline ends came to 18 bases. The germline gives CDR1 SEHNR, CDR2 FQNEAQ (reference sequence). The CDR3 protein is CASSLLHGLGNSYEQYF. The CDR3 region has the DNA TGTGCCAGCAGCTTGCTACATGGTCTCGGTAACTCCTACGAGCAGTACTTC.

This clonotype was counted a few times. The gene calls are TRBV7-2 and TRBJ1-2, with 10 bases fitting TRBD1. After removal of 5 bases from V and 11 bases from J, the junction contained 11 bases not matched to a gene. CDR3 length: 14 amino acids. CDR1 SGHTA and CDR2 FQGNSA come from the germline V gene. CDR3 loop: CASSKAQTGGDYTF. The DNA for the CDR3 is TGTGCCAGCAGCAAAGCCCAGACAGGGGGCGATTACACCTTC.

V and J are TRBV7-9 and TRBJ2-1; 10 nucleotides align to TRBD2. This CDR3 spans 20 amino acids. V lost 3 bases, J lost 3 bases, and 17 bases stayed unmatched. The germline gives CDR1 SEHNR, CDR2 FQNEAQ (reference sequence). The CDR3 loop is CASSFSSAGGPRVLYNEQFF. DNA for the CDR3: TGTGCCAGCAGCTTTTCTTCAGCGGGAGGGCCGCGGGTTCTCTACAATGAGCAGTTCTTC.

The chain uses TRBV28 and TRBJ1-1; D gene ambiguous. V was cut by 3 bases and J by 3 bases, with 20 bases left in between. Germline CDR1 reads MDHEN; CDR2 reads SYDVKM. CDR3 size: 17 residues. The CDR3 DNA sequence: TGTGCCAGCAGTTTCTATAAACCCAATACTGGCGACACTGAAGCTTTCTTT. Its protein product is CASSFYKPNTGDTEAFF.

This clonotype was counted only a few times. The V gene is TRBV28, the J gene TRBJ1-2; D might be TRBD1 (5 bases). Germline CDR1 MDHEN, CDR2 SYDVKM. Trimming stripped 2 bases from V and 0 bases from J, with 13 bases between. This CDR3 region has 16 residues. DNA for the CDR3: TGTGCCAGCAGTTTAAGGGGCAGGGAGTCTAACTATGGCTACACCTTC. Amino acid sequence: CASSLRGRESNYGYTF.